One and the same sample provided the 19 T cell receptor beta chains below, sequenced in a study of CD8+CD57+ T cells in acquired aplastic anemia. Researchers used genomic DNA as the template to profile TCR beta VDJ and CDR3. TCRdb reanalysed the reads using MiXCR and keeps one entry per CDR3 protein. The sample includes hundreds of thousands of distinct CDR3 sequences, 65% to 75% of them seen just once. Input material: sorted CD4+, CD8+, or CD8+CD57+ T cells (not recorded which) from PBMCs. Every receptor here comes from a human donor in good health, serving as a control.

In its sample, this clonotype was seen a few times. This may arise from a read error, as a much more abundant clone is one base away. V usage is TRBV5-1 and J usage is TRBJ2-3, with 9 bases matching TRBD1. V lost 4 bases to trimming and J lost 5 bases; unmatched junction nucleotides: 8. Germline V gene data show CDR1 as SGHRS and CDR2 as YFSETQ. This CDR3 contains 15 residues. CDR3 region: CASSPTGGAKDTQYF. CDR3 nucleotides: TGCGCCAGCAGCCCCACAGGGGGCGCGAAAGATACGCAGTATTTT. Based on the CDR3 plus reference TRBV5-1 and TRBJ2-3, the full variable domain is KAGVTQTPRYLIKTRGQQVTLSCSPISGHRSVSWYQQTPGQGLQFLFEYFSETQRNKGNFPGRFSGRQFSNSRSEMNVSTLELGDSALYLCASSPTGGAKDTQYFGPGTRLTVL.

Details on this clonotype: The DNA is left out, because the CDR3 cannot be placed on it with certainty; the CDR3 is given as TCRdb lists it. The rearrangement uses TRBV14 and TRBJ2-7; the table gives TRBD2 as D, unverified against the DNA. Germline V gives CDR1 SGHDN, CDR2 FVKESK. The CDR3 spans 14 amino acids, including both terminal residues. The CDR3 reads CASSRLAEQFFGHF.

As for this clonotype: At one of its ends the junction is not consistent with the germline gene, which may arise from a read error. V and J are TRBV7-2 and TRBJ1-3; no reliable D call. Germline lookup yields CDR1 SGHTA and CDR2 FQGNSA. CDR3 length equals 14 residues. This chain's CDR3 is CASSFLIPGNTIYF. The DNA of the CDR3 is TGTGCCAGCAGCTTCCTAATCCCTGGAAACACCATATACTTT. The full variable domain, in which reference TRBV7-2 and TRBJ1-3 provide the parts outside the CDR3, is GAGVSQSPSNKVTEKGKDVELRCDPISGHTALYWYRQSLGQGLEFLIYFQGNSAPDKSGLPSDRFSAERTGGSVSTLTIQRTQQEDSAVYLCASSFLIPGNTIYFGEGSWLTVV.

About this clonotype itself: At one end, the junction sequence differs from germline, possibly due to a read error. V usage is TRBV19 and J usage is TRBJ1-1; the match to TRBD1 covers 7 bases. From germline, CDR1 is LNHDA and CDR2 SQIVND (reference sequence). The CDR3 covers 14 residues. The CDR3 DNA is TGTGCCAGTAGTATGAGAGGGGGCGACAACACACCCGGTTTT. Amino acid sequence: CASSMRGGDNTPGF.

The CDR3: CASSETVEKLFF. The DNA for the CDR3 is TGTGCCAGCAGTGAGACAGTTGAAAAACTGTTTTTT. This sequence joins TRBV7-9 and TRBJ1-4; D might be TRBD1 (5 bases). The CDR3 is made up of 12 amino acids. Deletions cut 6 bases from V and 7 bases from J, with 9 bases between. Germline CDR1 reads SEHNR; CDR2 reads FQNEAQ (reference sequence).

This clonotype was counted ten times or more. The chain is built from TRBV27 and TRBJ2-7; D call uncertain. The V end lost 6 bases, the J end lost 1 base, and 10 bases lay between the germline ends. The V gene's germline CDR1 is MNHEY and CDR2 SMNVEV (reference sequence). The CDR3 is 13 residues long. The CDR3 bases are TGTGCCAGCAGAGACTCTGGGTCCTACGAGCAGTACTTC. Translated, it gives CASRDSGSYEQYF.

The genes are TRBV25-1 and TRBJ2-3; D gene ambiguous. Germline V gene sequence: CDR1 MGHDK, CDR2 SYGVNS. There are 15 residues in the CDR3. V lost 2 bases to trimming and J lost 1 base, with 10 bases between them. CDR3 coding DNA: TGTGCCAGCAGTGAAGCTGGGCGCGGCACAGATACGCAGTATTTT. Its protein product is CASSEAGRGTDTQYF.

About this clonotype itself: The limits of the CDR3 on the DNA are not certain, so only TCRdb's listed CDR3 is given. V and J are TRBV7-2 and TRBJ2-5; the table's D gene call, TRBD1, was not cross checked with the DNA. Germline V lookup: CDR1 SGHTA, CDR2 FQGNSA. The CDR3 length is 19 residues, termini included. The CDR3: CASSFYICSAMTGGETQYF.

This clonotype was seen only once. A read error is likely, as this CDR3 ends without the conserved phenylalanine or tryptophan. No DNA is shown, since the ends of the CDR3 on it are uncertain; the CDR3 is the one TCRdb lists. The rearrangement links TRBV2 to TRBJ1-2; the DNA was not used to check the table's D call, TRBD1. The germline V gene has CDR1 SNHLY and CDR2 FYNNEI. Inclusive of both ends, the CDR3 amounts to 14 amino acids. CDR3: CASSGTLTEGGFAY.

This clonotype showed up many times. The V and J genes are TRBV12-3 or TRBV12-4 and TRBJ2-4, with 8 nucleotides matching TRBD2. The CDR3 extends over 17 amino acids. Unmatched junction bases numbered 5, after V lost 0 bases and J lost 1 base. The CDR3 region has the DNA TGTGCCAGCAGTTTAGCGGGACTAGGGGGGGCCAAAAACATTCAGTACTTC. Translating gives CASSLAGLGGAKNIQYF.

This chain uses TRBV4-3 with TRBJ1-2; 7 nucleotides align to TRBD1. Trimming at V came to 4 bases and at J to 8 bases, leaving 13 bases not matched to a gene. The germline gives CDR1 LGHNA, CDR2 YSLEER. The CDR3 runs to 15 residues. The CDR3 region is CASSPQGGQPAGYTF. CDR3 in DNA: TGCGCCAGCAGCCCCCAGGGGGGACAGCCTGCGGGCTACACCTTC.

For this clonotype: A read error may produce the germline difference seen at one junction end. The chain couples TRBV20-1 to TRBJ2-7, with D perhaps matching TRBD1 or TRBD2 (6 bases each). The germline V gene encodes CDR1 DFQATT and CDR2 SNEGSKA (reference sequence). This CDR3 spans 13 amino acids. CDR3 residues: CSASGKGGYKQYF. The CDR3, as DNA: TGCAGTGCTAGTGGTAAGGGGGGCTACAAGCAGTACTTC.

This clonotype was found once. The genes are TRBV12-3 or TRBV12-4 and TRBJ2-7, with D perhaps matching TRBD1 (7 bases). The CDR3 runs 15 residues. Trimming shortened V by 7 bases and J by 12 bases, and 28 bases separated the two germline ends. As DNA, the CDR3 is TGTGCCAGCACATTAGCGGCAGGACAGGCCTTTCGGCGGTACTTC. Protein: CASTLAAGQAFRRYF.

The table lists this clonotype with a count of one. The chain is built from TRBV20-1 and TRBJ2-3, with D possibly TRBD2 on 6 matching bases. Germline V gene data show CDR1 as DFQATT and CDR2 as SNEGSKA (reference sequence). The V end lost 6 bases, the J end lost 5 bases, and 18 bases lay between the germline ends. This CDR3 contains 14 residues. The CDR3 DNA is TGCAGTGCCCGCCGGAGGGGAGGTCGAGATACGCAGTATTTT. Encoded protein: CSARRRGGRDTQYF.

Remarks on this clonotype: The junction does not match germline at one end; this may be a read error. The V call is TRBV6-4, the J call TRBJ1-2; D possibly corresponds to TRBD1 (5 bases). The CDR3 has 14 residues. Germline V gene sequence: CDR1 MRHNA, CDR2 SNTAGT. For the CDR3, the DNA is TGTACCAGCAGTGACCCCAAGGGGAACTATGGCTACACCTTC. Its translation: CTSSDPKGNYGYTF.

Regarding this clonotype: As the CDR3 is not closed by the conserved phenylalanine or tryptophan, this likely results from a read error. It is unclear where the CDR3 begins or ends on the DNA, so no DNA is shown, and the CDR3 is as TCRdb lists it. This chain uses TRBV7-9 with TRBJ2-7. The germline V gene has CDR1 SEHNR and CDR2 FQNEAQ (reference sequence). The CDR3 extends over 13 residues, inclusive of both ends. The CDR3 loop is CASSSGRNTEHGY.

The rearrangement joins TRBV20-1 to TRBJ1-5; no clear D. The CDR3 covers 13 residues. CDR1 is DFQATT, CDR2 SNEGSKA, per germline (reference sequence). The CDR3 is CSVEPGPNHAQHF. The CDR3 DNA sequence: TGCAGCGTTGAACCGGGTCCCAATCATGCCCAGCATTTT.

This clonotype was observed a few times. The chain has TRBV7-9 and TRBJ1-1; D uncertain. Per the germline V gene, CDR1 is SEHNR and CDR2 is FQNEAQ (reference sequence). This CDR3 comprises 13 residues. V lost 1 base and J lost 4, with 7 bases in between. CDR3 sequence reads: CASSLGYGTEAFF. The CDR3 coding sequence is TGTGCCAGCAGCTTAGGATATGGCACTGAAGCTTTCTTT.

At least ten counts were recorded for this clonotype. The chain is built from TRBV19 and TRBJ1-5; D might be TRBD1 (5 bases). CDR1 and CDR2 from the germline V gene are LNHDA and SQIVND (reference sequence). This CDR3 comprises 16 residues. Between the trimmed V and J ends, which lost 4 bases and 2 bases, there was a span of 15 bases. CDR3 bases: TGTGCCAGTAGTACCCTGCAGGGCCTTCGCAATCAGCCCCAGCATTTT. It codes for CASSTLQGLRNQPQHF.